This T cell receptor (beta chain) came from a study of blood T cell repertoires in COVID-19. Study-wide background: The samples span acute and convalescent COVID-19 from the United States, Italy and Spain. PBMCs, B-cell-depleted T cells, or T cells provided the cDNA or gDNA that made up the material.

Trimming cost V 0 bases and J 4 bases; bases outside gene matches: 2. The CDR3 covers 14 residues. Germline-derived CDR1 and CDR2 are SGHRS and YFSETQ. Authors' processing steps: Cell counts per sample came from amplifying reference gene primers. Produced via immunoSEQ multiplex PCR; TCRdb's table is partial and in-frame only. The DNA was the basis for D and trimming; V, J and clone size are from that table. The top ten hold less than 3.5% of the sample, which has fewer than 250,000 clones, 80% to 90% seen once. Sample: peripheral blood. The chain combines TRBV5-1 with TRBJ1-2, with 8 bases matching TRBD1. The TCR comes from a man over 45 with active or convalescent COVID-19. Here the CDR3 reads CASSLGQGAYGYTF. In nucleotides, the CDR3 is TGCGCCAGCAGCTTGGGGCAGGGGGCCTATGGCTACACCTTC.